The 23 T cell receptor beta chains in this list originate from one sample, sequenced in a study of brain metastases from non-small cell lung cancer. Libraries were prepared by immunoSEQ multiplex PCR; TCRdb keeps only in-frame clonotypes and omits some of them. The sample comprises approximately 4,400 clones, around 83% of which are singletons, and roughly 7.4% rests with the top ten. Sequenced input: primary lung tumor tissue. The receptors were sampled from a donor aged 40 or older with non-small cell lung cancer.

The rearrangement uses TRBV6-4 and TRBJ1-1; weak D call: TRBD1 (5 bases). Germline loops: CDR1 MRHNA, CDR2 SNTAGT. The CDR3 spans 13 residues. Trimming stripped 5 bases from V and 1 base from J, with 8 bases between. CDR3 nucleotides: TGTGCCAGCAGTTCGACAGAGAACACTGAAGCTTTCTTT. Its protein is CASSSTENTEAFF.

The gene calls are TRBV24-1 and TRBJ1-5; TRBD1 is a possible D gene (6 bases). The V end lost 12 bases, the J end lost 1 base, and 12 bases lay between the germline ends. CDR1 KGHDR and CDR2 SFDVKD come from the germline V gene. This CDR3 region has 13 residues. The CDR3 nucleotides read TGTGCCCCCATAAGGGGGAGCAATCAGCCCCAGCATTTT. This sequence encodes CAPIRGSNQPQHF.

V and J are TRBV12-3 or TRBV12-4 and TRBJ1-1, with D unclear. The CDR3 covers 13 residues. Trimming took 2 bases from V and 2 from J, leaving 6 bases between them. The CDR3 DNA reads TGTGCCAGCAGTTTAAACGGAAACACTGAAGCTTTCTTT. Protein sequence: CASSLNGNTEAFF.

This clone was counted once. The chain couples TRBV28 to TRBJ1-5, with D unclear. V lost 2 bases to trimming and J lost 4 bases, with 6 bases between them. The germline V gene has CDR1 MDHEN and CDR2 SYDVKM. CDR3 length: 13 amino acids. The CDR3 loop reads CASSLRENQPQHF. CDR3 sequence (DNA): TGTGCCAGCAGTTTAAGGGAAAATCAGCCCCAGCATTTT.

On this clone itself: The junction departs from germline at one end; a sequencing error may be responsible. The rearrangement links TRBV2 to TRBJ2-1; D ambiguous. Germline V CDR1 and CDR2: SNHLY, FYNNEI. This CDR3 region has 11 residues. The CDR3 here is CASSVKNEQFF. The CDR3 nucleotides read TGTGCCAGCAGTGTAAAGAATGAGCAATTCTTC.

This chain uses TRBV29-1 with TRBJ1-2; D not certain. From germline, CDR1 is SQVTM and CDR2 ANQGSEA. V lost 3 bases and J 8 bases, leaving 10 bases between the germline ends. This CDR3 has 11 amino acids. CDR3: CSVEAAGGYTF. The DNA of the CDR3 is TGCAGCGTTGAGGCGGCGGGGGGCTACACCTTC.

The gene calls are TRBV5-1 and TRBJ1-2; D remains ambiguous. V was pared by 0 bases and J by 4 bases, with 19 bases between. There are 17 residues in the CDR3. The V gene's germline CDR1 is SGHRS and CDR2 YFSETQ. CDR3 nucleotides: TGCGCCAGCAGCTTGGCCTTCAGCCTCCGGAGTGGCTATGGCTACACCTTC. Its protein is CASSLAFSLRSGYGYTF.

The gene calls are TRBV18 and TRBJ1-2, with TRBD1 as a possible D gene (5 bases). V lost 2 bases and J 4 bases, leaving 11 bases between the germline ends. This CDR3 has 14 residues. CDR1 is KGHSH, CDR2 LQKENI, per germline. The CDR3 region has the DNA TGTGCCAGCTCACCAGGGGCCAGAGGCTATGGCTACACCTTC. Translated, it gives CASSPGARGYGYTF. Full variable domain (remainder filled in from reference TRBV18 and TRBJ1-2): NAGVMQNPRHLVRRRGQEARLRCSPMKGHSHVYWYRQLPEEGLKFMVYLQKENIIDESGMPKERFSAEFPKEGPSILRIQQVVRGDSAAYFCASSPGARGYGYTFGSGTRLTVV.

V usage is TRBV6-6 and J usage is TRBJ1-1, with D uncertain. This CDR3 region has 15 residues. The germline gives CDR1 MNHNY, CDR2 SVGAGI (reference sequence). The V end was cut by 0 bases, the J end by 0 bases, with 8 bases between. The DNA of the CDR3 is TGTGCCAGCAGTTACTCGATGGTCATGAACACTGAAGCTTTCTTT. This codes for CASSYSMVMNTEAFF.

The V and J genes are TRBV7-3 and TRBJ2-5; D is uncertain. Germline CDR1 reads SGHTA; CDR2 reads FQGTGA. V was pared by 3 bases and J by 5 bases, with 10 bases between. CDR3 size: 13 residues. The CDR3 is CASSFIAAETQYF. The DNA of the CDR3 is TGTGCCAGCAGCTTCATCGCGGCCGAGACCCAGTACTTC.

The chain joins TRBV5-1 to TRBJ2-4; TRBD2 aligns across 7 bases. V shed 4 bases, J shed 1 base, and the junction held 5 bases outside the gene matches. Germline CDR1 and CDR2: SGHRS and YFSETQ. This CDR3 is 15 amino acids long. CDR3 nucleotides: TGCGCCAGCAGCCTTACCGGGGGGGCCAAAAACATTCAGTACTTC. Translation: CASSLTGGAKNIQYF.

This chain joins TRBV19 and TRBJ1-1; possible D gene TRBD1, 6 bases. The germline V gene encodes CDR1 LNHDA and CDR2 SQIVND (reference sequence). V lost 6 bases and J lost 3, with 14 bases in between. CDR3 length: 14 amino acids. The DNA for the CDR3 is TGTGCCAGTAGGAACAGGGTAACGGACACTGAAGCTTTCTTT. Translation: CASRNRVTDTEAFF. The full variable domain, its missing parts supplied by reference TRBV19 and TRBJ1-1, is DGGITQSPKYLFRKEGQNVTLSCEQNLNHDAMYWYRQDPGQGLRLIYYSQIVNDFQKGDIAEGYSVSREKKESFPLTVTSAQKNPTAFYLCASRNRVTDTEAFFGQGTRLTVV.

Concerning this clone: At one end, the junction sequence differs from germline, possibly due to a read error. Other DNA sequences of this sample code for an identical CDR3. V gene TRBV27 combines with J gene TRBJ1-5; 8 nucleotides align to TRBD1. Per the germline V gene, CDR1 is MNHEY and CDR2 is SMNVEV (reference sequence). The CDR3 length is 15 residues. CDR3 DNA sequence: TGTGCCAGCAGTTTATCGGGACAGGCCTATCAGCCCCAACATTTT. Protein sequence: CASSLSGQAYQPQHF.

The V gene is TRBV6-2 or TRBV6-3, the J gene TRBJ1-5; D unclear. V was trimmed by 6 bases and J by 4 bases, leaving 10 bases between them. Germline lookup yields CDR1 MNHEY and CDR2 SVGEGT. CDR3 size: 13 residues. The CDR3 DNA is TGTGCCAGCAGCCAGACCGCAAATCAGCCCCAGCATTTT. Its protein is CASSQTANQPQHF.

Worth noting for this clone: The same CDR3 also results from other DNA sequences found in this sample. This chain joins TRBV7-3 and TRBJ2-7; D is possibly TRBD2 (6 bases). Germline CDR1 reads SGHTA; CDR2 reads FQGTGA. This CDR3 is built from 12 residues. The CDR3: CASSGGLSEQYV. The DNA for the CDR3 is TGTGCCAGCAGCGGGGGACTTTCCGAGCAGTACGTT.

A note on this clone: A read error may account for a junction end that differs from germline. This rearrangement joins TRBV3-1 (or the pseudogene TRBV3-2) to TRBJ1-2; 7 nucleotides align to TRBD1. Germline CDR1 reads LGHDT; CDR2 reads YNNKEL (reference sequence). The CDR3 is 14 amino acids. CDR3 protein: CASSQERQGYGYTF. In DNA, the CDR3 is TGTGCCAGCAGCCAAGAGAGACAGGGATATGGCTATACCTTC.

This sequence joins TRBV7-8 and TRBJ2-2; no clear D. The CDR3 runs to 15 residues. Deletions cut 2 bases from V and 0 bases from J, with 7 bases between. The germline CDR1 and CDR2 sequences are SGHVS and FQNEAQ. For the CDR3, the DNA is TGTGCCAGCAGCTTATGGCAGTCGAACACCGGGGAGCTGTTTTTT. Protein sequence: CASSLWQSNTGELFF.

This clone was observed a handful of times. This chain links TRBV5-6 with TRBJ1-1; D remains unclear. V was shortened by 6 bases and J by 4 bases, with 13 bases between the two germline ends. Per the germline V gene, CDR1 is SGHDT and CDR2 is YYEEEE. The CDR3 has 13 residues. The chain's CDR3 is CASTTILGTEAFF. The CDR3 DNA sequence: TGTGCCAGCACCACCATACTGGGCACTGAAGCTTTCTTT.

The CDR3 sequence is CAIGPPGQGGYTF. CDR3 in DNA: TGTGCCATCGGCCCTCCGGGACAAGGGGGCTACACCTTC. The rearrangement links TRBV10-3 to TRBJ1-2; weak D call: TRBD1 (6 bases). This CDR3 contains 13 residues. CDR1 is ENHRY and CDR2 is SYGVKD in the germline V gene. The V end was cut by 8 bases, the J end by 8 bases, with 18 bases between.

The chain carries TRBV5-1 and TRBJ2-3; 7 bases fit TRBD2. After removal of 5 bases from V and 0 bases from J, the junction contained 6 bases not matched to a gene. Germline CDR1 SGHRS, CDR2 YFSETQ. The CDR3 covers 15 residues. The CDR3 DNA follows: TGCGCCAGCAGACCTAGCGGATACAGCACAGATACGCAGTATTTT. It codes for CASRPSGYSTDTQYF.

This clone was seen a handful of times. The CDR3 nucleotides read TGTGCCAGCTCACCCCCGGGGGGATCTTATGGCTACACCTTC. Its translation is CASSPPGGSYGYTF. V and J are TRBV18 and TRBJ1-2; D might be TRBD1 (5 bases). The CDR3 consists of 14 residues. Germline lookup yields CDR1 KGHSH and CDR2 LQKENI. Trimming stripped 3 bases from V and 5 bases from J, with 13 bases between.

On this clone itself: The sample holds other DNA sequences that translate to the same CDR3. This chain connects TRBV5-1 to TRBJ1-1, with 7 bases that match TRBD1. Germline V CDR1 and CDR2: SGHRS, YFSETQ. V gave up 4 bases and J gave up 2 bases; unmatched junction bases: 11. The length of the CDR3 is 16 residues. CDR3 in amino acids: CASSPLRQGGNTEAFF. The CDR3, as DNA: TGCGCCAGCAGCCCCCTTAGGCAGGGGGGTAACACTGAAGCTTTCTTT.

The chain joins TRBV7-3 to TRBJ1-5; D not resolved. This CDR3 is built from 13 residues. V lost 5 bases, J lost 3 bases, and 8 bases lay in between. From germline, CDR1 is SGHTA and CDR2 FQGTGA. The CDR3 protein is CASSLSPNQPQHF. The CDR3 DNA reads TGTGCCAGCAGCCTCAGCCCCAATCAGCCCCAGCATTTT.